The present T cell receptor (beta chain) was sequenced within a study of blood T cell repertoires in COVID-19. As for the study in general: Researchers got acute and convalescent COVID-19 samples from the United States, Italy and Spain. PBMCs, B-cell-depleted T cells, or T cells were the source of the cDNA or gDNA that made up the material.

The CDR3 is 13 amino acids. The V gene end was trimmed by 4 bases and the J gene end by 12 bases; junction bases not matched to a gene: 7. CDR1 SNHLY and CDR2 FYNNEI come from the germline V gene. In the original workflow: How many nucleated cells were present was estimated from reference gene primer amplification. Produced via immunoSEQ multiplex PCR; TCRdb's table is partial and in-frame only. For V, J and clone size, that table is used; D and trimming come from the DNA. The sample holds over 300,000 clones; roughly 89% are singletons and the top ten take around 6.3%. The J gene is TRBJ2-7, the V gene TRBV2; TRBD1 aligns across 12 bases. This receptor was taken from a man younger than 35 with active or convalescent COVID-19. Sequenced: peripheral blood. The chain's CDR3 is CASSAGTGGRWYF. CDR3 in DNA: TGTGCCAGCAGTGCCGGGACAGGGGGCCGGTGGTACTTC.